This T cell receptor (beta chain) derives from a study of CD8 T cells in Susac syndrome (dated by TCRdb to about 2019). Regarding the complete study: Repertoire sequencing was used to test whether CD8+ T cell activation and differentiation in Susac syndrome was antigen driven. Overall study outcomes, separate from this receptor: The number of individuals in the TCR sequencing and HLA analysis was recognized as being relatively small.

High-throughput TCR beta sequencing profiled peripheral blood CD8+ and CD4+ T cells from healthy donors, Susac syndrome patients and multiple sclerosis patients. The multiple sclerosis controls were treatment-naive patients who had stable or active relapsing-remitting disease and met the revised McDonald criteria. Bulk CD8+ and CD4+ T cells were purified by magnetic negative isolation, while CD8+ TEMRA cells were enriched using FACS. Blood was collected in EDTA tubes and processed within 24 hours, with PBMCs isolated through density gradient centrifugation. PBMCs intended for TCR sequencing were cryopreserved in liquid nitrogen and thawed later in a water bath at 37 degrees C. A purity of at least 90% was achieved for sorted or isolated CD4+, CD8+ and CD8+ TEMRA cells. RNA was extracted using the RNeasy kit, and roughly 0.45 to 1 ug of the RNA was reverse transcribed with random hexamers. TCR beta CDR3 regions were amplified with the immunoSEQ multiplex PCR assay covering 54 Vbeta and 13 Jbeta segments. To correct PCR amplification bias, a synthetic template baseline was used for both primer optimization and computational correction. On the authors' methods: Reads were annotated to V, D and J genes per IMGT and analyzed with immunoSEQ Analyzer, keeping only productive sequences. Clonality was computed as one minus Shannon entropy normalized by log2 of the number of productive unique sequences. For each patient and control, public and private clones were evaluated within the 100 most prevalent clones. Clones were defined as Susac-specific if absent from the healthy and MS cohorts, from more than 900 published viral clones and from other ImmuneACCESS disease sequences. TCRdb trimmed the raw reads at Q25, called clones with MiXCR and kept productive beta chains. Duplicate CDR3 protein sequences are folded into a single record with the most common DNA and genes. The V and J calls reflect TCRdb's pipeline rather than the authors' work. The sample table lists 55,000 to 85,000 distinct CDR3 sequences, nearly 96% of them with a count of one. 0.11% of the sample goes to the ten largest clones.

About this clonotype itself: The antigen it recognizes is unknown. No base quality information exists; no much larger clone differs at one position.

From the cysteine up to the phenylalanine, the CDR3 has a length of 15 residues. Only the CDR3 part of the read is kept: 45 bases, read in frame from the first base. The germline V gene (reference sequence) specifies DFQATT as CDR1 and SNEGSKA as CDR2. Between the V and J ends, shortened by 6 bases and 3 bases respectively, the junction contains 18 bases. The chain is encoded by TRBV20-1 joined to TRBJ1-5; TRBD1 is a weak D gene call, 6 bases matching. The sample consisted of CD4+ T cells from PBMCs. This clonotype originated in a human donor with multiple sclerosis. The DNA sequence is TGCAGTGCCAGGGTGGTGACAGGAGCCAATCAGCCCCAGCATTTT. Its translation reads: CSARVVTGANQPQHF.